This T cell receptor beta chain came from a study of blood T cell repertoires in COVID-19. The repertoire was sequenced with immunoSEQ multiplex PCR; TCRdb's copy has only in-frame clones and lacks some. The table has around 50,000 clones, about 83% seen once; the top ten hold more than 6%. The germline CDR1 and CDR2 sequences are SQVTM and ANQGSEA. The CDR3 totals 12 residues. Trimming stripped 3 bases from V and 4 bases from J, with 9 bases between. The material sequenced was peripheral blood. The receptor was isolated from a woman aged 60 to 75 with COVID-19, enrolled during active disease. The V and J genes are TRBV29-1 and TRBJ1-2; D is unresolved. The CDR3 spells CSVDSGLYGYTF. CDR3 sequence (DNA): TGCAGCGTTGACAGTGGGCTCTATGGCTACACCTTC.